This T cell receptor beta chain was obtained from a study of persistence of HIV-infected CD4 T cells. The stimulus was lysate of CMV-infected fibroblasts, about 10 ug/mL. Memory cells lacking CD40L and CD69 with high CD45RO were sorted. Study conclusions and caveats: Antigen-responding cells were enriched for degenerate expanded CDR3beta sequences. Bulk TCR data could not be restricted to HIV-1-infected CMV-responding cells.

The CDR3 has 13 amino acids. Trimming removed 5 bases at V and 3 bases at J, with 8 bases between. Germline V gene data show CDR1 as LNHDA and CDR2 as SQIVND (reference sequence). With regard to this clone: Its antigen is as yet unknown.

The libraries were made with immunoSEQ version 4 in survey mode. The data were produced by immunoSEQ multiplex PCR, yet TCRdb's version contains in-frame clones alone and is incomplete. The data hold some 28,000 clones, with roughly four fifths observed a single time. The V and J genes are TRBV19 and TRBJ1-5, with D unclear. Sequences were derived from CD4+ T cells sorted from PBMCs after roughly 18-hour stimulation, sampled from a patient who received antiretroviral therapy. This receptor was identified in an adult man with HIV who was CMV-seropositive. The CDR3 protein is CASSPGINQPQHF. Written as DNA, the CDR3 is TGTGCCAGTAGTCCGGGTATCAATCAGCCCCAGCATTTT. The complete variable domain, with remaining parts taken from reference TRBV19 and TRBJ1-5, reads DGGITQSPKYLFRKEGQNVTLSCEQNLNHDAMYWYRQDPGQGLRLIYYSQIVNDFQKGDIAEGYSVSREKKESFPLTVTSAQKNPTAFYLCASSPGINQPQHFGDGTRLSIL.